The rows below give T cell receptor beta chains drawn from one sample of a study of blood T cell repertoires in COVID-19. Assay: immunoSEQ multiplex PCR; the TCRdb copy retains only in-frame clones and omits some. Counted here are around 300,000 clones, nearly 90% occurring once; the ten biggest clones make up about 1.5%. Sample: PBMCs or T cells enriched from blood (not recorded which). Source of these receptors: a woman aged 18-29 years with acute COVID-19. Each CDR3 is given with its conserved first and last residue. Each record gives: CDR3 DNA, CDR3 protein, V gene, D gene, J gene, clone size. D genes are given only for firm matches. The size entry is marked missing in some rows and otherwise reads once, few, many or a size class.

cdr3_nt: TGTGCCAGCAGTTTCTCCGGGACAGGCGTTTTGGGGTCGTCAGATACGCAGTATTTT
cdr3_aa: CASSFSGTGVLGSSDTQYF
v_call: TRBV27
d_call: TRBD1
j_call: TRBJ2-3
clone_size: NA

cdr3_nt: TGTGCCAGCAGCTTGACCCACCACCAGGGAAGCTACGAGCAGTACTTC
cdr3_aa: CASSLTHHQGSYEQYF
v_call: TRBV7-3
d_call: NA
j_call: TRBJ2-7
clone_size: NA

cdr3_nt: TGTGCCAGCACTAAGGACTCCTACACCGGGGAGCTGTTTTTT
cdr3_aa: CASTKDSYTGELFF
v_call: TRBV27
d_call: NA
j_call: TRBJ2-2
clone_size: few

cdr3_nt: TGTGCCAGCAGTTTATCCAGGGGAACTGAAGCTTTCTTT
cdr3_aa: CASSLSRGTEAFF
v_call: TRBV6-5
d_call: NA
j_call: TRBJ1-1
clone_size: once

cdr3_nt: TGTGCCAGTACAGGACCCGGGGGAGAGACCCAGTACTTC
cdr3_aa: CASTGPGGETQYF
v_call: TRBV7-9
d_call: NA
j_call: TRBJ2-5
clone_size: NA

cdr3_nt: TGTGCCAGCAGACGGACAGTGTCCAACGGCTACACCTTC
cdr3_aa: CASRRTVSNGYTF
v_call: TRBV28
d_call: NA
j_call: TRBJ1-2
clone_size: NA

cdr3_nt: TGTGCCAGCAGCCCTACAAGGAGCTTGAGCACTGAAGCTTTCTTT
cdr3_aa: CASSPTRSLSTEAFF
v_call: TRBV4-2
d_call: NA
j_call: TRBJ1-1
clone_size: few

cdr3_nt: TGTGCCTGGAGTGTACTCCCGCGACTGACTAATGAAAAACTGTTTTTT
cdr3_aa: CAWSVLPRLTNEKLFF
v_call: TRBV30
d_call: NA
j_call: TRBJ1-4
clone_size: NA

cdr3_nt: TGTGCCAGCAGCGTATTGGGGGGGCGTTTTGTTCGAGAGACCCAGTACTTC
cdr3_aa: CASSVLGGRFVRETQYF
v_call: TRBV9
d_call: NA
j_call: TRBJ2-5
clone_size: NA

cdr3_nt: TGTGCCAGTAGTATATCAGGGACAGGTTTTGAAGCTTTCTTT
cdr3_aa: CASSISGTGFEAFF
v_call: TRBV19
d_call: TRBD1
j_call: TRBJ1-1
clone_size: NA

cdr3_nt: TGTGCCTGGAAAGCCAGGGACAGGTGGACCGGGGAGCTGTTTTTT
cdr3_aa: CAWKARDRWTGELFF
v_call: TRBV30
d_call: TRBD1
j_call: TRBJ2-2
clone_size: NA

cdr3_nt: TGTGCCAGCACAAGACAGGGCTCCTACGAGCAGTACTTC
cdr3_aa: CASTRQGSYEQYF
v_call: TRBV28
d_call: TRBD1
j_call: TRBJ2-7
clone_size: NA

cdr3_nt: TGTGCCAGCTCGGGGGGGCTGGGTGAAAAACTGTTTTTT
cdr3_aa: CASSGGLGEKLFF
v_call: TRBV18
d_call: NA
j_call: TRBJ1-4
clone_size: NA

cdr3_nt: TGTGCCAGCAGTGACTCCGTGGGACAGGGCACCGGGGAGCTGTTTTTT
cdr3_aa: CASSDSVGQGTGELFF
v_call: TRBV6-4
d_call: TRBD1
j_call: TRBJ2-2
clone_size: NA

cdr3_nt: TGTGCCAGCAGCCAGCGAAGCTCTGGAAACACCATATATTTT
cdr3_aa: CASSQRSSGNTIYF
v_call: TRBV3-1/TRBV3-2
d_call: NA
j_call: TRBJ1-3
clone_size: NA

cdr3_nt: TGTGCCAGCAGCCCGCCCCGGGACTGGTTGTATAATAGCTCCTACAATGAGCAGTTCTTC
cdr3_aa: CASSPPRDWLYNSSYNEQFF
v_call: TRBV5-5
d_call: NA
j_call: TRBJ2-1
clone_size: NA

cdr3_nt: TGTGCCAGTAGTATTCGGGGGGAAAAACTGTTTTTT
cdr3_aa: CASSIRGEKLFF
v_call: TRBV19
d_call: NA
j_call: TRBJ1-4
clone_size: NA

cdr3_nt: TGCGCCAGCAGCTCCGGGACACTATTTGGGGCCAACGTCCTGACTTTC
cdr3_aa: CASSSGTLFGANVLTF
v_call: TRBV5-1
d_call: NA
j_call: TRBJ2-6
clone_size: NA

cdr3_nt: TGTGCCAGCAGCTTAGCGGGAGAAGACAATGAGCAGTTCTTC
cdr3_aa: CASSLAGEDNEQFF
v_call: TRBV28
d_call: TRBD2
j_call: TRBJ2-1
clone_size: NA

cdr3_nt: TGCGCCAGCAGCCAAGATTGGGAGGAGGGCCAAAGTGAGCAGTTCTTC
cdr3_aa: CASSQDWEEGQSEQFF
v_call: TRBV4-1
d_call: NA
j_call: TRBJ2-1
clone_size: NA

cdr3_nt: TGCAGCGTTGTAGGAACATGGACTAGATTTACGACAGATACGCAGTATTTT
cdr3_aa: CSVVGTWTRFTTDTQYF
v_call: TRBV29-1
d_call: TRBD2
j_call: TRBJ2-3
clone_size: NA

cdr3_nt: TGTGCCAGCAGTGAAGCGGCGACAGGGAACACTGAAGCTTTCTTT
cdr3_aa: CASSEAATGNTEAFF
v_call: TRBV6-1
d_call: NA
j_call: TRBJ1-1
clone_size: NA

cdr3_nt: TGTGCCAGCAGCTTAGTTGGGGACAGTGAGCAGTTCTTC
cdr3_aa: CASSLVGDSEQFF
v_call: TRBV7-9
d_call: TRBD1
j_call: TRBJ2-1
clone_size: once

cdr3_nt: TGCGCCAGCAGCCATACCACTAGCGGGAGTTTCTACGAGCAGTACTTC
cdr3_aa: CASSHTTSGSFYEQYF
v_call: TRBV4-1
d_call: TRBD2
j_call: TRBJ2-7
clone_size: NA

cdr3_nt: TGTGCCAGCAGCTTAGGTCTGGGACAGGTGAACACTGAAGCTTTCTTT
cdr3_aa: CASSLGLGQVNTEAFF
v_call: TRBV5-5
d_call: TRBD1
j_call: TRBJ1-1
clone_size: NA

cdr3_nt: TGTGCCAGTAGTATTTCGGGCAGGGGGGCCTACGAGCAGTACTTC
cdr3_aa: CASSISGRGAYEQYF
v_call: TRBV19
d_call: NA
j_call: TRBJ2-7
clone_size: NA